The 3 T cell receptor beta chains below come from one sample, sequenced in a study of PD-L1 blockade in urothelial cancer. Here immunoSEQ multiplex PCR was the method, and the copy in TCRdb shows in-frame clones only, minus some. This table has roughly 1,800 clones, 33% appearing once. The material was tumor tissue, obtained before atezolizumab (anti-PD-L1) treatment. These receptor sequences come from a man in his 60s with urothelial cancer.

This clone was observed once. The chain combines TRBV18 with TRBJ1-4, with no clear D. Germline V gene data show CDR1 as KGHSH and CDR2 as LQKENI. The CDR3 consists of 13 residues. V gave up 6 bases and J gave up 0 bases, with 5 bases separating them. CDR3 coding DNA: TGTGCCAGCTCCCCCGCAACTAATGAAAAACTGTTTTTT. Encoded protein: CASSPATNEKLFF. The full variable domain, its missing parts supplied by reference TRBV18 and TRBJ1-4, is NAGVMQNPRHLVRRRGQEARLRCSPMKGHSHVYWYRQLPEEGLKFMVYLQKENIIDESGMPKERFSAEFPKEGPSILRIQQVVRGDSAAYFCASSPATNEKLFFGSGTQLSVL.

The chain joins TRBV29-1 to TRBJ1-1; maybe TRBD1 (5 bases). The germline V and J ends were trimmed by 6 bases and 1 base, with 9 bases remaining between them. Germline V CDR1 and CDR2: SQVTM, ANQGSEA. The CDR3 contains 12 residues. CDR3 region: CSVGGQNTEAFF. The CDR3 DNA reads TGCAGCGTCGGCGGACAGAACACTGAAGCTTTCTTT.

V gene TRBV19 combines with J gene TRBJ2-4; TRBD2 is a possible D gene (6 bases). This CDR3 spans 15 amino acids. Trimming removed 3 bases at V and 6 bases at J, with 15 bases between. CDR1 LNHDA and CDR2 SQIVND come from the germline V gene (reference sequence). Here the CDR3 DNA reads TGTGCCAGTAGTATGAGCGGAGGGGATGGAAACATTCAGTACTTC. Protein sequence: CASSMSGGDGNIQYF.